This T cell receptor beta chain was obtained from a study of CD8+CD57+ T cells in acquired aplastic anemia listed by TCRdb under 2018. As for the study more broadly: DNA extracted from sorted CD4+ and CD8+ cells had a mean of roughly 3.4 ug, with a range of roughly 0.2 to 27.4 ug. Healthy donor samples averaged roughly 9.8 million reads for CD4+ and 11.0 million for CD8+ cells.

TCR beta VDJ combination and CDR3 sequence profiling used genomic DNA as the template. An Illumina HiSeq 2000 was the platform used for TCR repertoire sequencing. For the original study's pipeline: TRBV/TRBJ rearrangement plots, CDR3 size and DJ length profiles, and Simpson's diversity index were used to evaluate the repertoires. Whichever DNA sequence was most abundant in the deep sequencing data was defined as the immunodominant clone. CDR3 amino acid sequences were screened for sharing across subjects and were compared with published repertoires and the VDJdb database. The raw public data were reprocessed by TCRdb itself: fastp quality trimming at Q25, MiXCR clonotype calling, in-frame beta chains only. Identical CDR3 protein sequences are pooled into one entry, listed with their most common genes and DNA. These V and J calls derive from TCRdb rather than the authors' analysis. For this sample there are 86,000 or so distinct CDR3 sequences; under 50% appear just once. Around 63% of the sample belongs to the ten largest clones.

Its CDR3 holds 11 amino acids, cysteine through phenylalanine. Left in the record is the CDR3 DNA by itself, 33 bases read in frame from the first base. Broader findings and caveats from the paper: Between patients and healthy controls, no significant difference in CD8+ Simpson's diversity was found (P=0.060). Around 30 CD8+ CDR3 sequences were shared between patients and controls but appeared highly expressed in patients and within their immunodominant clones.

This clonotype was counted once. Its target antigen remains unknown. This may stem from a read error, because a much larger clone lies one nucleotide away. The study deep-sequenced TCR repertoires of sorted CD4+ and CD8+ blood T cells from severe aplastic anemia patients and healthy subjects. Ficoll-Paque density gradient centrifugation was used to isolate peripheral blood mononuclear cells. Before DNA extraction, CD4+ and CD8+ T cells were sorted by FACS or by magnetic beads. The sequence joins TRBV12-3 or TRBV12-4 to TRBJ2-1; possibly the D gene is TRBD1, per 6 matching bases. Input material: sorted CD4+, CD8+, or CD8+CD57+ T cells (not recorded which) from PBMCs. This receptor was taken from a human donor in good health, serving as a control. The CDR3 is CAGSLGQGWFF. The DNA sequence is TGTGCCGGCAGTTTAGGGCAGGGGTGGTTCTTC.